Below, one T cell receptor (beta chain) is given with its context. Antigen specificity is unknown. The data were taken from a study of T cell responses to AZD1222 COVID-19 vaccine. General study points: Donors in the cohort were predominantly white British and more often female, and clonal diversity was possibly underestimated.

Profiling relied on immunoSEQ multiplex PCR, and the TCRdb table lists in-frame clones only, not all of them. The sample lists roughly 200,000 clones; approximately 91% were seen once. This CDR3 comprises 17 residues. The germline V and J ends were trimmed by 0 bases and 4 bases, with 17 bases remaining between them. Looked up from germline, CDR1 is LGHNA and CDR2 is YSLEER. This TCR derives from an adult who received the AZD1222 COVID-19 vaccine. The genes are TRBV4-3 and TRBJ2-3; a weak D match, TRBD2 (6 bases). Here the sequenced sample was peripheral blood, taken 28 days after the second AZD1222 dose. The CDR3 DNA is TGCGCCAGCAGCCAAGATCTCCGGGGAGGTACAGCAGATACGCAGTATTTT. This gives the protein CASSQDLRGGTADTQYF.